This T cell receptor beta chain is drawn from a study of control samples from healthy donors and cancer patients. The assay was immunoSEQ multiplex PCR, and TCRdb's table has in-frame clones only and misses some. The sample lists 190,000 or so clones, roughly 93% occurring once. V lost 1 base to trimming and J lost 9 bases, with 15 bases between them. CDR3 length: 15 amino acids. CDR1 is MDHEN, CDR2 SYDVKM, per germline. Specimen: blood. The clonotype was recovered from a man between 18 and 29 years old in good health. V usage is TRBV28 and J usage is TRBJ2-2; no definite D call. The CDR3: CASSLSDKTGRELFF. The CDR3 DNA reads TGTGCCAGCAGTTTATCCGACAAAACTGGAAGGGAGCTGTTTTTT.